This T cell receptor beta chain was profiled in a study of OX40 agonist ivuxolimab in advanced cancers. About the full investigation: Ivuxolimab, which targeted the costimulatory receptor OX40 (CD134), was an agonistic, fully human IgG2 monoclonal antibody. The dose-escalation cohort was approximately 83% male with a mean age of approximately 60 years, ranging from roughly 23 to 85. Of the roughly 52 dose-escalation patients, hepatocellular carcinoma was present in around 19, melanoma in approximately 15, renal cell carcinoma in 9 and head and neck cancer in 9. The purpose of peripheral TCRbeta sequencing was to test whether ivuxolimab changed TCR sequence diversity and led to clonal T-cell expansion. Prior anti-PD-1, anti-PD-L1 or anti-CTLA-4 therapy was permitted, and about two fifths of dose-escalation patients had received checkpoint inhibitors. The paper covers the monotherapy dose-escalation part of the phase I ivuxolimab trial, which included N = 52 patients. Three dose-escalation patients achieved partial responses, one with hepatocellular carcinoma and two with cutaneous melanoma. Intravenous ivuxolimab was administered to patients every 2 weeks at six dose levels: 0.01, 0.1, 0.3, 1.5, 3 and 10 mg/kg.

On the study overall, not on this receptor specifically: After ivuxolimab, more expanded clones were found on average in CD8+ T cells than in CD4+ T cells. Which antigens the clonally expanded peripheral T cells were specific for was not determined. Partial responders in the 0.1-3.0 mg/kg groups had among the lowest normalized peripheral clonal expansion, especially among CD8+ T cells. Low levels of normalized T-cell clonal expansion were also seen in some nonresponding patients. Clonal expansion of both CD4+ and CD8+ blood T cells was observed from baseline to week 6 at doses 0.1 to 3.0 mg/kg.

The germline V gene supplies CDR1 ENHRY and CDR2 SYGVKD. Trimming costs V 8 bases and J 0 bases, and their ends lie 14 bases apart. The CDR3 contains 16 residues, cysteine and phenylalanine counted. Left in the record is the CDR3 DNA by itself, 48 bases read in frame from the first base. Genomic DNA was isolated from the sorted cells so that the TCRbeta CDR3 region could be sequenced. The immunoSEQ Assay was used to sequence the TCRbeta CDR3 regions. TCRdb mirrors the immuneACCESS table, restricted to in-frame sequences. Some clones are absent from its copies; in checked studies, under half trace to an unresolved V gene, and the reason for the others is unknown. The table for this sample lists about 35,000 clones; roughly 84% of them were counted only once. More than 12% of the sample goes to the ten largest clones. The trial excluded patients who had a history of autoimmune disease or who were on systemic immunosuppression. Peripheral blood for TCR sequencing was collected from all dose cohorts at baseline, on cycle 4 day 1, and on cycle 7 day 1. Samples were obtained from an open-label, multicenter, first-in-human phase I dose-escalation trial of ivuxolimab. Adults with locally advanced or metastatic head and neck squamous cell, hepatocellular, melanoma or renal cell carcinoma were enrolled in the trial. Before TCR sequencing, CD4+ and CD8+ T cells were separately sorted from peripheral blood.

Concerning this clone itself: Its binding antigen is unknown. It has no much larger one-base neighbor in the sample; base qualities were not kept.

The sequence is built from TRBV10-3 and TRBJ2-6, with the D gene too uncertain to name. Sequences were derived from CD4+ or CD8+ T cells sorted from blood, sampled in a trial of the OX40 agonist ivuxolimab. The TCR was taken from an adult with an advanced solid tumor such as melanoma, head and neck, liver or kidney cancer. The CDR3 region reads CAIPRAPSSGANVLTF. The nucleotide sequence is given as TGTGCCATCCCTAGGGCACCCAGCTCTGGGGCCAACGTCCTGACTTTC.